Listed below are T cell receptor beta chains from one sample, sequenced in a study of technical replicates of blood from several donors. The assay was immunoSEQ multiplex PCR, and TCRdb's table has in-frame clones only and misses some. This repertoire shows just over 70,000 clones, just under 95% found once; its top ten account for approximately 0.4%. The sample consisted of T cells isolated from PBMCs. The receptors here all came from a human donor in good health. The CDR3 runs from the conserved cysteine through the conserved F or W. The order of the fields is V gene, D gene, J gene, clone size, CDR3 protein, CDR3 DNA. The D gene is left open where the match is weak. The size field is filled for only some rows; it gives once, few, many or a size class.

TRBV13	TRBD2	TRBJ2-3	NA	CASSGLAGDRGTDTQYF	TGTGCCAGCAGCGGCCTAGCGGGAGATCGCGGCACAGATACGCAGTATTTT
TRBV10-3	NA	TRBJ1-1	NA	CAISESGSTEAFF	TGTGCCATCAGTGAGTCGGGGAGCACTGAAGCTTTCTTT
TRBV7-6	TRBD1	TRBJ1-1	NA	CASSLGRTGGMNTEAFF	TGTGCCAGCAGCTTAGGGAGGACAGGGGGCATGAACACTGAAGCTTTCTTT
TRBV30	TRBD2	TRBJ2-5	NA	CAWSGGGQWETQYF	TGTGCCTGGAGTGGGGGAGGGCAGTGGGAGACCCAGTACTTC
TRBV7-2	TRBD2	TRBJ2-7	NA	CASSYGGGLGSHEQYF	TGTGCCAGCAGCTATGGGGGGGGTCTCGGGAGCCACGAGCAGTACTTC
TRBV2	TRBD2	TRBJ2-2	NA	CARTSGKNTGELFF	TGTGCCAGAACTAGCGGGAAGAACACCGGGGAGCTGTTTTTT
TRBV5-4	NA	TRBJ2-2	NA	CASRPHSGESSGELFF	TGTGCCAGCAGGCCCCACTCCGGGGAATCGAGCGGGGAGCTGTTTTTT
TRBV11-3	TRBD2	TRBJ2-3	NA	CASSLGLAESTDTQYF	TGTGCCAGCAGCCTAGGACTAGCGGAGAGCACAGATACGCAGTATTTT
TRBV15	NA	TRBJ2-5	NA	CATSRDGRETQYF	TGTGCCACCAGCAGAGATGGGAGGGAGACCCAGTACTTC
TRBV30	NA	TRBJ1-3	NA	CAWSRGRLGNTIYF	TGTGCCTGGAGCAGGGGACGGCTTGGAAACACCATATATTTT
TRBV6-5	TRBD1	TRBJ1-2	once	CASSYQFQGGSGYTF	TGTGCCAGCAGTTACCAATTCCAGGGGGGAAGTGGCTACACCTTC
TRBV6-5	TRBD1	TRBJ2-2	NA	CASRSGGANTGELFF	TGTGCCAGCAGATCAGGGGGCGCGAACACCGGGGAGCTGTTTTTT
TRBV5-6	NA	TRBJ1-4	NA	CASSLVHGDEKLFF	TGTGCCAGCAGCTTGGTACACGGGGATGAAAAACTGTTTTTT
TRBV28	TRBD2	TRBJ2-3	NA	CASSLPSGNTDTQYF	TGTGCCAGCAGTTTGCCTAGCGGGAACACAGATACGCAGTATTTT
TRBV4-2	NA	TRBJ2-1	NA	CASSQGYSGTYNEQFF	TGTGCCAGCAGCCAAGGATACAGCGGAACCTACAATGAGCAGTTCTTC
TRBV4-3	NA	TRBJ2-7	NA	CASSHTPSNGEQYF	TGCGCCAGCAGCCACACTCCGTCGAATGGCGAGCAGTACTTC
TRBV5-6	TRBD1	TRBJ1-2	NA	CASSFPRDRVNYGYTF	TGTGCCAGCAGCTTTCCCCGGGACAGGGTCAACTATGGCTACACCTTC
TRBV5-1	TRBD2	TRBJ2-3	NA	CASSLESLAGDTQYF	TGCGCCAGCAGCTTGGAATCCCTAGCGGGAGATACGCAGTATTTT